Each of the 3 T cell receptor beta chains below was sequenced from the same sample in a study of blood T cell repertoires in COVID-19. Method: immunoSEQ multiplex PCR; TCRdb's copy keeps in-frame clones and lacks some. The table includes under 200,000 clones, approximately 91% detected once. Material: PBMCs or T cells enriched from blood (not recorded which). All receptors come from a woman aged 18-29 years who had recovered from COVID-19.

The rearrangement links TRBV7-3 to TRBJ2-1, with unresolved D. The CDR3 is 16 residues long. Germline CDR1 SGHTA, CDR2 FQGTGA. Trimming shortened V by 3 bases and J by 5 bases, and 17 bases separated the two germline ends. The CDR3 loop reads CASSFNLPSGHNEQFF. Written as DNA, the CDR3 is TGTGCCAGCAGCTTTAACCTACCGAGTGGTCACAATGAGCAGTTCTTC.

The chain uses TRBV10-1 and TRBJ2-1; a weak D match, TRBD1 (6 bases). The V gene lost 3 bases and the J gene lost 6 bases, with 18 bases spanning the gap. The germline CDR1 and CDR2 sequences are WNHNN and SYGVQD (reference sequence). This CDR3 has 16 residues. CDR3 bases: TGCGCCAGCAGTGAACAAGGGGGAAAGGACAGCAATGAGCAGTTCTTC. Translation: CASSEQGGKDSNEQFF.

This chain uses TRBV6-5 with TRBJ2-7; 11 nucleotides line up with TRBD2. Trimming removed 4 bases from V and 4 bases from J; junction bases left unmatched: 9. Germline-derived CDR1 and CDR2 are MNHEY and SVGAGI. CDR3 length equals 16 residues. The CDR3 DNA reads TGTGCCAGCAGTTTCGTAGCGGGAGGGCCTCCGTACGAGCAGTACTTC. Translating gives CASSFVAGGPPYEQYF.